The 23 T cell receptor beta chains below come from one sample, sequenced in a study of cytomegalovirus exposure and HLA in healthy donors. PCR was performed using 60 Vbeta and 13 Jbeta primers. Profiled with immunoSEQ multiplex PCR; TCRdb holds only in-frame clones, not every one. The table lists 30,000 to 40,000 clones, 81% of them singletons. The specimen was PBMCs. The receptors were gathered from a woman between 35 and 50 years old in good health and CMV-seronegative.

This clone was detected once. The gene calls are TRBV2 and TRBJ2-5; TRBD2 aligns across 9 bases. V lost 3 bases and J lost 4; bases outside the gene matches: 0. The CDR3 consists of 13 residues. From germline, CDR1 is SNHLY and CDR2 FYNNEI. CDR3 sequence reads: CASSEGLAETQYF. CDR3 DNA: TGTGCCAGCAGTGAGGGACTAGCAGAGACCCAGTACTTC.

The chain has TRBV25-1 and TRBJ2-1, with a weak D call TRBD2 (5 bases). V was clipped by 0 bases and J by 9 bases, with 12 bases between them. CDR1 is MGHDK, CDR2 SYGVNS, per germline. The CDR3 runs to 14 residues. In DNA form, the CDR3 reads TGTGCCAGCAGTGAATACGGGGTTCTGAGTGAGCAGTTCTTC. The encoded protein is CASSEYGVLSEQFF.

The chain combines TRBV9 with TRBJ1-2; weak D call: TRBD1 (6 bases). CDR1 and CDR2 from the germline V gene are SGDLS and YYNGEE. CDR3 size: 14 residues. The V end was cut by 1 base, the J end by 7 bases, with 14 bases between. The CDR3 spells CASSVRDTSIGYTF. In DNA form, the CDR3 reads TGTGCCAGCAGCGTACGGGACACCAGTATTGGCTACACCTTC.

This clone was counted between two and nine times. V usage is TRBV7-6 and J usage is TRBJ2-3, with a tentative D call TRBD1 (5 bases). Trimming removed 5 bases at V and 2 bases at J, with 17 bases between. Germline values: CDR1 SGHVS, CDR2 FNYEAQ. The CDR3 is 16 residues long. Here the CDR3 reads CASSKGQGRTTDTQYF. In DNA form, the CDR3 reads TGTGCCAGCAGCAAAGGGCAGGGCCGCACCACAGATACGCAGTATTTT.

This clone was seen a handful of times. This chain uses TRBV2 with TRBJ1-2; possible D gene TRBD1, 6 bases. The CDR3 has 12 amino acids. Germline assignment: CDR1 SNHLY and CDR2 FYNNEI. Trimming removed 8 bases from V and 6 bases from J, with 13 bases in between. CDR3 amino acids: CASRKGDDGYTF. The CDR3 DNA sequence: TGTGCCAGCCGGAAGGGGGACGATGGCTACACCTTC.

The CDR3 protein is CSAQGNEQYF. For the CDR3, the DNA is TGCAGTGCTCAGGGGAACGAGCAGTACTTC. The rearrangement links TRBV20-1 to TRBJ2-7, with D maybe TRBD1 (6 bases). V was pared by 5 bases and J by 5 bases, with 7 bases between. The CDR3 is made up of 10 amino acids. Germline CDR1 and CDR2: DFQATT and SNEGSKA (reference sequence).

The chain uses TRBV2 and TRBJ1-1; D is possibly TRBD1 (6 bases). Trimming removed 2 bases from V and 6 bases from J, with 16 bases in between. Germline CDR1 is SNHLY and CDR2 is FYNNEI. The CDR3 spans 15 residues. For the CDR3, the DNA is TGTGCCAGCAGTGAAATTGGCAGGGGAAAAGCTGAAGCTTTCTTT. This sequence encodes CASSEIGRGKAEAFF.

The V call is TRBV11-2, the J call TRBJ1-2; D not certain. Germline CDR1 SGHAT, CDR2 FQNNGV. The CDR3 covers 15 residues. The V end lost 0 bases, the J end lost 4 bases, and 12 bases lay between the germline ends. CDR3 in DNA: TGTGCCAGCAGCTTAGATAACCATCCGGTCTATGGCTACACCTTC. Translation gives CASSLDNHPVYGYTF.

The chain recombines TRBV28 with TRBJ2-5, with 9 positions matching TRBD1. CDR1 and CDR2 (germline): MDHEN, SYDVKM. The CDR3 is made up of 14 amino acids. The V gene end was trimmed by 7 bases and the J gene end by 5 bases; junction bases not matched to a gene: 8. CDR3 bases: TGTGCCAGCACCCGAGGGGGGACAGGGGAGACCCAGTACTTC. This translates into CASTRGGTGETQYF. Combining the CDR3 with reference TRBV28 and TRBJ2-5 gives the whole variable domain DVKVTQSSRYLVKRTGEKVFLECVQDMDHENMFWYRQDPGLGLRLIYFSYDVKMKEKGDIPEGYSVSREKKERFSLILESASTNQTSMYLCASTRGGTGETQYFGPGTRLLVL.

This chain connects TRBV7-2 to TRBJ2-1; the D is unclear. V gave up 5 bases and J gave up 4 bases, with 12 bases separating them. The CDR3 sequence is 14 residues long. Per germline, CDR1 SGHTA and CDR2 FQGNSA. The CDR3 reads CASSDVGAYNEQFF. In DNA form, the CDR3 reads TGTGCCAGCAGCGACGTGGGCGCGTACAATGAGCAGTTCTTC.

The genes are TRBV6-4 and TRBJ1-5; no clear D gene. V was clipped by 6 bases and J by 2 bases, with 11 bases between them. Germline V gives CDR1 MRHNA, CDR2 SNTAGT. This CDR3 spans 14 amino acids. CDR3 amino acids: CASSRESGNQPQHF. CDR3 coding DNA: TGTGCCAGCAGCCGGGAAAGTGGCAATCAGCCCCAGCATTTT.

The J gene is TRBJ2-5, the V gene TRBV6-1; D is possibly TRBD2 (6 bases). From germline, CDR1 is MNHNS and CDR2 SASEGT. Deletions cut 6 bases from V and 1 base from J, with 15 bases between. This CDR3 contains 15 residues. DNA of the CDR3: TGTGCCAGCAGAAAGGGAGGTTCCGTCCAAGAGACCCAGTACTTC. This sequence encodes CASRKGGSVQETQYF.

The chain couples TRBV19 to TRBJ1-5, with D uncertain. The CDR3 length is 15 residues. Germline lookup yields CDR1 LNHDA and CDR2 SQIVND (reference sequence). V was trimmed by 3 bases and J by 1 base, leaving 10 bases between them. The CDR3 DNA reads TGTGCCAGTAGTATTAGTCTGGGCAGCAATCAGCCCCAGCATTTT. It encodes CASSISLGSNQPQHF.

The chain carries TRBV28 and TRBJ2-1; D call uncertain. Germline V gives CDR1 MDHEN, CDR2 SYDVKM. The length of the CDR3 is 16 residues. The V end was cut by 2 bases, the J end by 0 bases, with 11 bases between. CDR3 bases: TGTGCCAGCAGTTTAGAGCAGCCTAGCTCCTACAATGAGCAGTTCTTC. It translates to CASSLEQPSSYNEQFF.

V is TRBV19 and J is TRBJ2-3, with 9 bases lining up with TRBD1. The CDR3 has 15 residues. Looked up from germline, CDR1 is LNHDA and CDR2 is SQIVND (reference sequence). With V trimmed by 2 bases and J by 7 bases, 7 bases remained unmatched. The CDR3 region is CASSISTGGAYTQYF. Here the CDR3 DNA reads TGTGCCAGTAGTATAAGTACAGGGGGCGCATATACGCAGTATTTT.

The chain uses TRBV28 and TRBJ2-7; TRBD2 matches 8 bases. Germline assignment: CDR1 MDHEN and CDR2 SYDVKM. The CDR3 covers 14 residues. V trimming: 3 bases; J trimming: 4 bases; junction bases outside the gene matches: 5. The CDR3: CASSFGGGLYEQYV. CDR3 coding DNA: TGTGCCAGCAGTTTTGGCGGGGGGTTGTACGAGCAGTACGTC.

This clone was seen only a few times. CDR3 residues: CASKRTGGVNQPQHF. The CDR3 DNA sequence: TGCGCCAGCAAACGGACAGGGGGCGTGAATCAGCCCCAGCATTTT. J is TRBJ1-5 and V is TRBV4-1; 11 bases align to TRBD1. CDR1 is MGHRA and CDR2 is YSYEKL in the germline V gene. The V segment lost 7 bases and the J segment 4 bases; nucleotides outside the gene matches: 6. This CDR3 has 15 residues.

This clone showed up just a few times. V gene TRBV2 combines with J gene TRBJ1-4, with 8 bases aligning to TRBD1. The CDR3 is 15 amino acids. Germline values: CDR1 SNHLY, CDR2 FYNNEI. With 6 bases clipped from V and 5 bases from J, the junction kept 8 bases outside the gene matches. CDR3 region: CASSPRQGRNEKLFF. DNA for the CDR3: TGTGCCAGCAGCCCAAGACAGGGGAGGAATGAAAAACTGTTTTTT.

The V call is TRBV9, the J call TRBJ1-6; 10 nucleotides align to TRBD1. CDR3 length equals 16 residues. Germline-derived CDR1 and CDR2 are SGDLS and YYNGEE. V was clipped by 4 bases and J by 9 bases; unmatched bases: 10. The CDR3 loop reads CASSLGEGTGVSPLHF. The CDR3 DNA sequence: TGTGCCAGCAGCCTCGGGGAGGGGACAGGGGTTTCACCCCTCCACTTT.

The gene calls are TRBV11-2 and TRBJ2-1; 8 bases line up with TRBD1. Germline loops: CDR1 SGHAT, CDR2 FQNNGV. This CDR3 is built from 13 residues. V was clipped by 5 bases and J by 7 bases; unmatched bases: 4. For the CDR3, the DNA is TGTGCCAGCAGCGGGGACAGGAGGAATGAGCAGTTCTTC. It is translated as CASSGDRRNEQFF.

V is TRBV4-3 and J is TRBJ1-2; 7 nucleotides line up with TRBD1. Germline CDR1 and CDR2: LGHNA and YSLEER. Trimming at V came to 5 bases and at J to 8 bases, leaving 8 bases not matched to a gene. The CDR3 runs to 13 residues. The CDR3 nucleotides read TGCGCCAGCAGCAACCGGGACAGCTTGGGCTACACCTTC. Translated, it gives CASSNRDSLGYTF.

This clone turned up a few times. The rearrangement links TRBV4-1 to TRBJ2-4; the match to TRBD1 covers 8 bases. The V segment lost 2 bases and the J segment 4 bases; nucleotides outside the gene matches: 10. The CDR3 loop spans 17 amino acids. Germline V gene lookup returns CDR1 MGHRA and CDR2 YSYEKL. The CDR3 is CASSQTPFGDRKNIQYF. CDR3 nucleotides: TGCGCCAGCAGCCAAACACCCTTCGGGGACAGGAAAAACATTCAGTACTTC.

The chain couples TRBV27 to TRBJ1-5, with D possibly matching TRBD1 (6 bases). The CDR3 runs 16 residues. V was cut by 4 bases and J by 0 bases, with 13 bases left in between. Germline values: CDR1 MNHEY, CDR2 SMNVEV (reference sequence). The DNA of the CDR3 is TGTGCCAGCAGTTCGTTACAGGGATATAGCAATCAGCCCCAGCATTTT. As protein: CASSSLQGYSNQPQHF.